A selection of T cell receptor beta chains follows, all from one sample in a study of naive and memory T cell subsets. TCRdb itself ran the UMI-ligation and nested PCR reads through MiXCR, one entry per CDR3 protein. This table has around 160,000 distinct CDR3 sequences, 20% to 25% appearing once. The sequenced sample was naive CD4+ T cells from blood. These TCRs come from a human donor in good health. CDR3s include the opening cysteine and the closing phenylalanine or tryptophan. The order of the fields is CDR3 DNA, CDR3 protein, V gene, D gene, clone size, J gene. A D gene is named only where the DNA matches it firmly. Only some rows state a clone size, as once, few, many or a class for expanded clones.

CDR3nt: TGCAGTGCCCCCTGGACAGTTCAAGAGACCCAGTACTTC; CDR3aa: CSAPWTVQETQYF; v_gene: TRBV20-1; d_gene: .; abundance: .; j_gene: TRBJ2-5
CDR3nt: TGCAGTGCGTATGGTCCGGGAGGGGCCCTCGGCTATGGCTACACCTTC; CDR3aa: CSAYGPGGALGYGYTF; v_gene: TRBV20-1; d_gene: .; abundance: .; j_gene: TRBJ1-2
CDR3nt: TGTGCCAGCAGTGTAGGTAGGCTAGCGCAGGATGAGCAGTTCTTC; CDR3aa: CASSVGRLAQDEQFF; v_gene: TRBV2; d_gene: .; abundance: .; j_gene: TRBJ2-1
CDR3nt: TGTGCCAGCAGCCTCCTTGGCATCTGGACCGGAAACATTCAGTACTTC; CDR3aa: CASSLLGIWTGNIQYF; v_gene: TRBV6-2/TRBV6-3; d_gene: .; abundance: many; j_gene: TRBJ2-4
CDR3nt: TGCAGTGCTCTACCGGGACAGGGATCATACGAGCAGTACTTC; CDR3aa: CSALPGQGSYEQYF; v_gene: TRBV20-1; d_gene: TRBD1; abundance: many; j_gene: TRBJ2-7
CDR3nt: TGTGCCAGCAGACTCAGGGACAGCGCTAATGAGCAGTTCTTC; CDR3aa: CASRLRDSANEQFF; v_gene: TRBV27; d_gene: TRBD1; abundance: .; j_gene: TRBJ2-1
CDR3nt: TGTGCCAGTAGTATAGGTTCCACAGATACGCAGTATTTT; CDR3aa: CASSIGSTDTQYF; v_gene: TRBV19; d_gene: .; abundance: few; j_gene: TRBJ2-3
CDR3nt: TGTGCCAGCAGCCGAACCGACAGGGGTTGGACCGGGGAGCTGTTTTTT; CDR3aa: CASSRTDRGWTGELFF; v_gene: TRBV28; d_gene: TRBD1; abundance: few; j_gene: TRBJ2-2
CDR3nt: TGCAGCGTTGGGGACAGGGGGTCAAATGAGCAGTTCTTC; CDR3aa: CSVGDRGSNEQFF; v_gene: TRBV29-1; d_gene: TRBD1; abundance: .; j_gene: TRBJ2-1
CDR3nt: TGTGCCAGCAGCCGCATGGGCCTAGCGGGGTACACAGATACGCAGTATTTT; CDR3aa: CASSRMGLAGYTDTQYF; v_gene: TRBV7-2; d_gene: TRBD2; abundance: few; j_gene: TRBJ2-3
CDR3nt: TGTGCCAGTGAGCGGGGACGACACAATGAGCAGTTCTTC; CDR3aa: CASERGRHNEQFF; v_gene: TRBV19; d_gene: TRBD2; abundance: few; j_gene: TRBJ2-1
CDR3nt: TGCAGTGCCACAAACATCGGAATTAATCAGCCCCAGCATTTT; CDR3aa: CSATNIGINQPQHF; v_gene: TRBV20-1; d_gene: .; abundance: .; j_gene: TRBJ1-5
CDR3nt: TGCGCCAGCAGCTGGGGGGACTTCTCCTACAATGAGCAGTTCTTC; CDR3aa: CASSWGDFSYNEQFF; v_gene: TRBV5-1; d_gene: .; abundance: few; j_gene: TRBJ2-1
CDR3nt: TGCAGTGCTAGAGTAGGACACCGGTTGGTTCAGTACTTC; CDR3aa: CSARVGHRLVQYF; v_gene: TRBV20-1; d_gene: .; abundance: .; j_gene: TRBJ2-4
CDR3nt: TGCAGTGCTGGAAATAGCGGGAGCTCCTACAATGAGCAGTTCTTC; CDR3aa: CSAGNSGSSYNEQFF; v_gene: TRBV20-1; d_gene: TRBD2; abundance: few; j_gene: TRBJ2-1
CDR3nt: TGTGCCAGCAGTTACCACGGTTTAGGGCCTGACACTGAAGCTTTCTTT; CDR3aa: CASSYHGLGPDTEAFF; v_gene: TRBV6-2/TRBV6-3; d_gene: .; abundance: few; j_gene: TRBJ1-1
CDR3nt: TGTGCCAGCAGTTTAGGAGCGGGAGCCACAGATACGCAGTATTTT; CDR3aa: CASSLGAGATDTQYF; v_gene: TRBV12-3/TRBV12-4; d_gene: TRBD2; abundance: few; j_gene: TRBJ2-3